The 12 T cell receptor beta chains below were found in one sample sequenced in a study of Ad26.COV2.S vaccination and SARS-CoV-2 variants. Treatment indicated: 15 to 20 received Ad26.COV2.S at low or high dose, single or two shots; about 5 received placebo; per-sample allocation not given. Sampling took place 63 days after the first vaccine or placebo injection. Clones were read by immunoSEQ multiplex PCR, and TCRdb kept only the in-frame ones, dropping some. The sample has about 480,000 clones, roughly 87% seen once. Sequencing was performed on peripheral blood, taken in a trial of Ad26.COV2.S vaccine versus placebo. These receptors came from a person aged 18-65 years who received the Ad26.COV2.S COVID-19 vaccine or a placebo.

The genes are TRBV10-3 and TRBJ2-7; the match to TRBD2 covers 8 bases. The CDR3 is made up of 15 amino acids. The germline gives CDR1 ENHRY, CDR2 SYGVKD. The ends lost 0 bases at V and 3 bases at J; junction bases unmatched: 4. CDR3 sequence reads: CAISESIAGNYEQYF. The CDR3 DNA reads as TGTGCCATCAGTGAGTCAATAGCGGGGAACTACGAGCAGTACTTC.

This clone was seen more than once but under ten times. This chain links TRBV6-2 or TRBV6-3 with TRBJ1-5; 7 positions match TRBD1. V shed 6 bases, J shed 3 bases, and the junction held 5 bases outside the gene matches. The CDR3 runs 14 residues. The germline CDR1 and CDR2 sequences are MNHEY and SVGEGT. The CDR3 spells CASSATGYNQPQHF. For the CDR3, the DNA is TGTGCCAGCAGCGCGACAGGGTACAATCAGCCCCAGCATTTT.

The chain has TRBV10-3 and TRBJ1-2; a possible D gene is TRBD1 (6 bases). Germline-derived CDR1 and CDR2 are ENHRY and SYGVKD. V was clipped by 2 bases and J by 3 bases, with 13 bases between them. CDR3 length: 15 amino acids. The CDR3 is CAISEEGGADYGYTF. In DNA form, the CDR3 reads TGTGCCATCAGTGAGGAGGGGGGCGCAGACTATGGCTACACCTTC.

The rearrangement uses TRBV7-2 and TRBJ2-5; the match to TRBD2 covers 9 bases. V lost 3 bases to trimming and J lost 0 bases; unmatched junction nucleotides: 2. In germline, CDR1 is SGHTA, CDR2 FQGNSA. The CDR3 has 15 amino acids. As DNA, the CDR3 is TGTGCCAGCAGCTTTCTAGCGGGATACCAAGAGACCCAGTACTTC. It specifies CASSFLAGYQETQYF.

This chain uses TRBV29-1 with TRBJ1-6; D possibly corresponds to TRBD1 (5 bases). The CDR3 is 14 amino acids. CDR1 is SQVTM, CDR2 ANQGSEA, per germline. V was cut by 4 bases and J by 5 bases, with 12 bases left in between. The CDR3 region is CSVGETANNSPLHF. The CDR3, as DNA: TGCAGCGTTGGAGAGACAGCAAATAATTCACCCCTCCACTTT.

This chain uses TRBV24-1 with TRBJ1-2; 9 bases line up with TRBD1. Germline values: CDR1 KGHDR, CDR2 SFDVKD. The ends lost 2 bases at V and 4 bases at J; junction bases unmatched: 4. The CDR3 is made up of 15 amino acids. The chain's CDR3 is CATSDSGTGRYGYTF. In nucleotides, the CDR3 is TGTGCCACCAGTGATTCCGGGACAGGGCGCTATGGCTACACCTTC.

V is TRBV11-3 and J is TRBJ1-6; D uncertain. V was cut by 0 bases and J by 10 bases, with 7 bases left in between. Germline V gene lookup returns CDR1 SGHNT and CDR2 YENEEA. The CDR3 is 13 residues long. The CDR3 loop is CASSLDGKSPLHF. In DNA form, the CDR3 reads TGTGCCAGCAGCTTAGATGGAAAATCACCCCTCCACTTT.

The chain joins TRBV2 to TRBJ1-1; D is ambiguous. In germline, CDR1 is SNHLY, CDR2 FYNNEI. The CDR3 contains 14 residues. V gave up 2 bases and J gave up 5 bases, with 12 bases separating them. The CDR3 sequence is CASSELGIGTEAFF. The CDR3 DNA sequence: TGTGCCAGCAGTGAATTGGGGATAGGGACTGAAGCTTTCTTT.

The rearrangement uses TRBV29-1 and TRBJ2-1; D gene uncertain. Germline CDR1 is SQVTM and CDR2 is ANQGSEA. This CDR3 is 11 amino acids long. V lost 4 bases to trimming and J lost 12 bases, with 13 bases between them. This chain's CDR3 is CSVAPPGWQFF. CDR3 in DNA: TGCAGCGTTGCCCCCCCTGGGTGGCAGTTCTTC.

V is TRBV5-6 and J is TRBJ1-2; D is possibly TRBD1 (5 bases). Trimming left V 1 base short and J 3 bases short, with 13 bases between. Germline lookup yields CDR1 SGHDT and CDR2 YYEEEE. The CDR3 is made up of 15 amino acids. The CDR3, as DNA: TGTGCCAGCAGCTTGTTTCTGGTCAGGGACTATGGCTACACCTTC. This encodes CASSLFLVRDYGYTF.

This clone was recorded only once. This chain connects TRBV14 to TRBJ2-5; 8 bases align to TRBD2. CDR3 length: 16 amino acids. The J segment lost 7 bases and the V segment lost 3 bases, leaving 13 bases of the junction unmatched. Germline CDR1 SGHDN, CDR2 FVKESK. CDR3 in amino acids: CASSHPGGGRTRTQYF. CDR3 coding DNA: TGTGCCAGCAGCCACCCCGGGGGGGGTCGGACTAGGACCCAGTACTTC.

With regard to this clone: This specimen includes other DNA sequences encoding the same CDR3. The gene calls are TRBV28 and TRBJ2-7, with D tentatively TRBD1 (7 bases). Trimming stripped 2 bases from V and 2 bases from J, with 10 bases between. This CDR3 region has 14 residues. Germline CDR1 reads MDHEN; CDR2 reads SYDVKM. The CDR3 loop is CASSLGGGPYEQYF. The CDR3 bases are TGTGCCAGCAGTTTAGGAGGGGGCCCCTACGAGCAGTACTTC.